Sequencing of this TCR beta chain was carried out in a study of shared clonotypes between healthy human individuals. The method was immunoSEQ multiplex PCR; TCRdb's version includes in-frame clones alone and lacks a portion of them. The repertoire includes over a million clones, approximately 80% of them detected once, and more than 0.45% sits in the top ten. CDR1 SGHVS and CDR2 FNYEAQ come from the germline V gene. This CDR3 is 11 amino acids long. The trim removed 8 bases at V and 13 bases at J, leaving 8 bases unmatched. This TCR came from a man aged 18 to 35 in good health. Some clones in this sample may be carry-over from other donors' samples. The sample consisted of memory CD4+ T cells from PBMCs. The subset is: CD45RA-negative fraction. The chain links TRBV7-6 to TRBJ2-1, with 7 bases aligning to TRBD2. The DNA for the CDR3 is TGTGCCAGCGGGGCTAGCGGACTACAGTTCTTC. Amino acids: CASGASGLQFF. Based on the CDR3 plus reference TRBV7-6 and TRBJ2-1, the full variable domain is GAGVSQSPRYKVTKRGQDVALRCDPISGHVSLYWYRQALGQGPEFLTYFNYEAQQDKSGLPNDRFSAERPEGSISTLTIQRTEQRDSAMYRCASGASGLQFFGPGTRLTVL.